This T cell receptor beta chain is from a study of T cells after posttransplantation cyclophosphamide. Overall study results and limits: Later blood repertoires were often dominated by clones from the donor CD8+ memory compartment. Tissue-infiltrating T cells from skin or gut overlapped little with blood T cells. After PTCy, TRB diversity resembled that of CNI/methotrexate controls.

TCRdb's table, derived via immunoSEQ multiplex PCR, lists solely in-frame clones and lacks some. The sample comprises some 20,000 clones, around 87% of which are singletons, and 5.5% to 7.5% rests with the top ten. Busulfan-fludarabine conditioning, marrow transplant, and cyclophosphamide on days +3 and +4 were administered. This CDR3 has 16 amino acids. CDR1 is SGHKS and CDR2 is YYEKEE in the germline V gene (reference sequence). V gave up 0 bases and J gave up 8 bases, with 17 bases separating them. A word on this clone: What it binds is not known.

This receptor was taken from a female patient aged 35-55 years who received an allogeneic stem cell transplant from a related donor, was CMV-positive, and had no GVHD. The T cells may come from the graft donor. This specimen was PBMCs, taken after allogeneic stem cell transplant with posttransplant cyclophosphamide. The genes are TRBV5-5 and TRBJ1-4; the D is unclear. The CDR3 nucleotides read TGTGCCAGCAGCTTGGCCGGGAGGGTTTTGGAGGAAAAACTGTTTTTT. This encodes CASSLAGRVLEEKLFF. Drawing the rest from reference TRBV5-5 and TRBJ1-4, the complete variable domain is DAGVTQSPTHLIKTRGQQVTLRCSPISGHKSVSWYQQVLGQGPQFIFQYYEKEERGRGNFPDRFSARQFPNYSSELNVNALLLGDSALYLCASSLAGRVLEEKLFFGSGTQLSVL.